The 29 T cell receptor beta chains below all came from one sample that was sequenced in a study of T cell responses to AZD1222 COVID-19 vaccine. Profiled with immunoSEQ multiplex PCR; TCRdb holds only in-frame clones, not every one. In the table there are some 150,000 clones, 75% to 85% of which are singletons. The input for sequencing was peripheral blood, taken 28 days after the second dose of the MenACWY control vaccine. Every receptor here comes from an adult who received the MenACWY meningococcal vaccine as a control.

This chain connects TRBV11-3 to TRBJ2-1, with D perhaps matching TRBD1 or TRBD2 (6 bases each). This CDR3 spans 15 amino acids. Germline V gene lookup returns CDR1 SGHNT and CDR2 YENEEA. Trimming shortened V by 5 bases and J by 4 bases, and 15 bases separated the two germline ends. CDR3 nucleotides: TGTGCCAGCAGCCACGGTGGCGGGACATACAATGAGCAGTTCTTC. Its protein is CASSHGGGTYNEQFF.

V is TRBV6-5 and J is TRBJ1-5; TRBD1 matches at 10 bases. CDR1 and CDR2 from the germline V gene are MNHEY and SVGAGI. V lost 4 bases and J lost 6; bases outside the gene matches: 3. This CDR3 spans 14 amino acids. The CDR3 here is CASSWTGGSQPQHF. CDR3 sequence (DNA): TGTGCCAGCAGTTGGACAGGGGGAAGTCAGCCCCAGCATTTT.

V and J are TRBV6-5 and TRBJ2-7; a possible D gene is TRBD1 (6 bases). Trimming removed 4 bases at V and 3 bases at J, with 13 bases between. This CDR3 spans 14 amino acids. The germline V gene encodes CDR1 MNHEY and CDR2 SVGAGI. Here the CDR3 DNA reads TGTGCCAGCAGTTCCGGACAGAGTCGCTACGAGCAGTACGTC. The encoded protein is CASSSGQSRYEQYV.

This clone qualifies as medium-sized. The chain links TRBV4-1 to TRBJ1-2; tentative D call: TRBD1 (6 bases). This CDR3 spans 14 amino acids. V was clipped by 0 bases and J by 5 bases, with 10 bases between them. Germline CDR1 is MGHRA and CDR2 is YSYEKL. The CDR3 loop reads CASSQDQQGYGYTF. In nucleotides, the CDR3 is TGCGCCAGCAGCCAAGATCAACAGGGTTATGGCTACACCTTC.

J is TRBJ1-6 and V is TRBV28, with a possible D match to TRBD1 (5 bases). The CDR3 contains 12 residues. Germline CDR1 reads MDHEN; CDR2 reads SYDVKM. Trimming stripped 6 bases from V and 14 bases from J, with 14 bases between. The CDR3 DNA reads TGTGCCAGCAGCCCAGGGCCCAACGCCCTCCACTTT. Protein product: CASSPGPNALHF.

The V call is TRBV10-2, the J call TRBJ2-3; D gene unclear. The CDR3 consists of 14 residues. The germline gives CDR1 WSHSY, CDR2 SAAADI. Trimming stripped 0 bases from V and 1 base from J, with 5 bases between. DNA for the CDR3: TGCGCCAGCAGTGAGTCCCGGGGCACAGATACGCAGTATTTT. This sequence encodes CASSESRGTDTQYF.

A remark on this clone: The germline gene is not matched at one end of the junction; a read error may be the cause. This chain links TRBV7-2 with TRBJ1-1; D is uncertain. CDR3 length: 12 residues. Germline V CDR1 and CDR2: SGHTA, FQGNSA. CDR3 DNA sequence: TGTGCCAGCAGCTTATATAACAGTGAAGCTTTCTTT. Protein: CASSLYNSEAFF.

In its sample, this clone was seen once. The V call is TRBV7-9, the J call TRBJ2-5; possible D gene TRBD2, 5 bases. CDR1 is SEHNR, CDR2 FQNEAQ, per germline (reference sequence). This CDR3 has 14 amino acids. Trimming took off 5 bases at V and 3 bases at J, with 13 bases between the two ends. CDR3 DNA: TGTGCCAGCAGCCTACGGAGGAGTAAAGAGACCCAGTACTTC. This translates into CASSLRRSKETQYF.

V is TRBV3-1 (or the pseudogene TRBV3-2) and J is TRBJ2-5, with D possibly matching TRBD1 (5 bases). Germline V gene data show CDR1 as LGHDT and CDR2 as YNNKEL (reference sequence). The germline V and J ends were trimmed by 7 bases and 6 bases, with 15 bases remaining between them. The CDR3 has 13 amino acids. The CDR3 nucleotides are TGTGCCAGCAAGGGGCTCTCAGGGAAGACCCAGTACTTC. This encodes CASKGLSGKTQYF.

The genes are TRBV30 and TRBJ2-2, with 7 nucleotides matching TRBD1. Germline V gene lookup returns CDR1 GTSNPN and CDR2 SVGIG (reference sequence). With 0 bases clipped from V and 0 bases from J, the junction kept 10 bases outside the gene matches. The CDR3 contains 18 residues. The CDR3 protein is CAWSVLRWDSANTGELFF. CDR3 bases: TGTGCCTGGAGTGTATTGAGATGGGACAGTGCGAACACCGGGGAGCTGTTTTTT.

CDR3 residues: CASSALDRERYGYTF. The DNA for the CDR3 is TGTGCCAGCAGCGCCCTTGACAGGGAAAGGTATGGCTACACCTTC. The chain uses TRBV3-1 (or the pseudogene TRBV3-2) and TRBJ1-2; TRBD1 matches 7 bases. CDR1 LGHDT and CDR2 YNNKEL come from the germline V gene (reference sequence). Trimming cost V 5 bases and J 5 bases; bases outside gene matches: 11. There are 15 residues in the CDR3.

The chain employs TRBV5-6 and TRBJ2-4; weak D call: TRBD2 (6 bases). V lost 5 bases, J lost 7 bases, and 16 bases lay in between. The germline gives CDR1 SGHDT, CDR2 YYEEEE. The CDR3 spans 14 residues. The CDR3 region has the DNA TGTGCCAGCAGTAACAGAGCGGGCGGGAACATTCAGTACTTC. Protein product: CASSNRAGGNIQYF.

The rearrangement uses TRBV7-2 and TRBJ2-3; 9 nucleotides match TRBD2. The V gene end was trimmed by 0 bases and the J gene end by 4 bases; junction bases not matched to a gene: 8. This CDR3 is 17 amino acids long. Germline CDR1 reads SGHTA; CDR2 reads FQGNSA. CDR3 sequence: CASSLAPPGLAPDTQYF. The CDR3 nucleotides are TGTGCCAGCAGCTTAGCGCCCCCGGGACTAGCCCCAGATACGCAGTATTTT.

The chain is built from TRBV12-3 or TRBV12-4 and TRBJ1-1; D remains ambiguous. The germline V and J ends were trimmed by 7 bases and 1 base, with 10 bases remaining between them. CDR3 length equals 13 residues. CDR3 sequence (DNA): TGTGCCAGCATCCAAGTCCAGAACACTGAAGCTTTCTTT. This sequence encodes CASIQVQNTEAFF.

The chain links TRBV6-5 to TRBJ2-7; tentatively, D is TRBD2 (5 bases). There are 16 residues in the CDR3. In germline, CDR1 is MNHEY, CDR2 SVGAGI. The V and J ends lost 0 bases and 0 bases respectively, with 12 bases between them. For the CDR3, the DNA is TGTGCCAGCAGTTACTCGAGTCAGAGGGTCTCCTACGAGCAGTACTTC. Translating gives CASSYSSQRVSYEQYF.

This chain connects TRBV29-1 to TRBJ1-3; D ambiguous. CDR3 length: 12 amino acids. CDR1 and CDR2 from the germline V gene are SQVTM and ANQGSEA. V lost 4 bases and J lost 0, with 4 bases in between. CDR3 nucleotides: TGCAGCGTTGTCAGCTCTGGAAACACCATATATTTT. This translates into CSVVSSGNTIYF.

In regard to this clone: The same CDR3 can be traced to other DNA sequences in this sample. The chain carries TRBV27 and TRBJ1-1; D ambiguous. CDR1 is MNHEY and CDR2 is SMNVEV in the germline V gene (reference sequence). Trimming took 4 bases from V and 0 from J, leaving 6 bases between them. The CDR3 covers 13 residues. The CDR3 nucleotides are TGTGCCAGCAGTTCCACAGTGAACACTGAAGCTTTCTTT. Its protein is CASSSTVNTEAFF.

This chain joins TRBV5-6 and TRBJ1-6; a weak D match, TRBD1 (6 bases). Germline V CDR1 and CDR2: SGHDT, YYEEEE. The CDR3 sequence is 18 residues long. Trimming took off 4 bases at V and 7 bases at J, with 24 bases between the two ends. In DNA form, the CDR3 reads TGTGCCAGCAGCCTCGGGCCAACAGGGAAGGCTTGGAATTCACCCCTCCACTTT. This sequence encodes CASSLGPTGKAWNSPLHF.

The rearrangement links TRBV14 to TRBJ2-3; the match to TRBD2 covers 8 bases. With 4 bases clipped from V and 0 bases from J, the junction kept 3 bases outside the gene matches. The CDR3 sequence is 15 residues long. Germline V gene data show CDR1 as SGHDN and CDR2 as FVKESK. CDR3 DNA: TGTGCCAGCAGCCCCATAGCGGGGAGCACAGATACGCAGTATTTT. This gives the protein CASSPIAGSTDTQYF.

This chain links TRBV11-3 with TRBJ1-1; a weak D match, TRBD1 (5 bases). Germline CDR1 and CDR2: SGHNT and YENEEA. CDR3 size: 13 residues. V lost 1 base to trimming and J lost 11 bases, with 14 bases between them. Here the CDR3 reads CASSLAREGAAFF. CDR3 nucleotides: TGTGCCAGCAGCTTAGCCAGAGAAGGGGCCGCTTTCTTT.

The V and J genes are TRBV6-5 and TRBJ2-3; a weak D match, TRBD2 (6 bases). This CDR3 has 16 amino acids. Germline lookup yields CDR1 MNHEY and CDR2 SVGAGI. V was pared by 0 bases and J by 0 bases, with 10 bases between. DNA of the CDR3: TGTGCCAGCAGTTACTCGACTAGGCCTAGCACAGATACGCAGTATTTT. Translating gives CASSYSTRPSTDTQYF.

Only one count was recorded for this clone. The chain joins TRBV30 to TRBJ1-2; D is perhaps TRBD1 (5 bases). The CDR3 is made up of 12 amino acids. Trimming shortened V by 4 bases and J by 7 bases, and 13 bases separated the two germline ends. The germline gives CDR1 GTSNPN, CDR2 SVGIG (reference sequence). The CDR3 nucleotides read TGTGCCTGGAAGCAGGGCCAGCGTGGCTACACCTTC. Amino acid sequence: CAWKQGQRGYTF.

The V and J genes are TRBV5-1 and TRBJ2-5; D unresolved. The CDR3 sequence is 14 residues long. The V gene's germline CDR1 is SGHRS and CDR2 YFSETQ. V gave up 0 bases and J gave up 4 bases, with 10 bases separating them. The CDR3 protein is CASSLVGIRETQYF. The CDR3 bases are TGCGCCAGCAGCTTGGTAGGGATTCGAGAGACCCAGTACTTC.

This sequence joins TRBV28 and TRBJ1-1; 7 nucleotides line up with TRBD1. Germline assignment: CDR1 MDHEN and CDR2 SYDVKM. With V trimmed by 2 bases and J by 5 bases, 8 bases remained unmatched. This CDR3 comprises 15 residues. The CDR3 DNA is TGTGCCAGCAGTTTAAGGGTTGACAGGGCTACTGAAGCTTTCTTT. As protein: CASSLRVDRATEAFF.

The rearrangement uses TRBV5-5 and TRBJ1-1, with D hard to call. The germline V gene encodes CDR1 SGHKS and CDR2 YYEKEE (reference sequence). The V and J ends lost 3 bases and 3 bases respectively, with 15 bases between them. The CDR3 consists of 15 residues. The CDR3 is CASSSRLSQHTEAFF. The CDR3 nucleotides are TGTGCCAGCAGCTCCCGTCTAAGTCAGCACACTGAAGCTTTCTTT.

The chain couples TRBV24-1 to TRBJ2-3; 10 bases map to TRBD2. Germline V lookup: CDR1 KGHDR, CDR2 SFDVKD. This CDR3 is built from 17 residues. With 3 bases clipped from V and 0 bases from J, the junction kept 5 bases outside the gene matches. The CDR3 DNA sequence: TGTGCCACCAGTGATATCCGGACTAGCGGAAGCACAGATACGCAGTATTTT. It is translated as CATSDIRTSGSTDTQYF.

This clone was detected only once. The CDR3 reads CASSPDNEQFF. The CDR3 DNA is TGTGCCAGCAGCCCTGATAATGAGCAGTTCTTC. The chain has TRBV7-2 and TRBJ2-1; D remains unclear. The V end was cut by 5 bases, the J end by 7 bases, with 6 bases between. The germline V gene has CDR1 SGHTA and CDR2 FQGNSA. There are 11 residues in the CDR3.

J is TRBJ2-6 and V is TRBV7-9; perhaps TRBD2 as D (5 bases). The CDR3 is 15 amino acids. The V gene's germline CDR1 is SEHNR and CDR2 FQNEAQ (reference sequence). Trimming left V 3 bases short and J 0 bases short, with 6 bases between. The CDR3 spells CASSFGGSGANVLTF. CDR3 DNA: TGTGCCAGCAGCTTCGGAGGCTCTGGGGCCAACGTCCTGACTTTC.

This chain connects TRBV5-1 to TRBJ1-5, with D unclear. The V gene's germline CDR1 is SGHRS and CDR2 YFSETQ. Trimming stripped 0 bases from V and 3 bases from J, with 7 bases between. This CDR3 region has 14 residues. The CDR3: CASSLGGINQPQHF. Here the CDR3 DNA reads TGCGCCAGCAGCTTGGGAGGAATCAATCAGCCCCAGCATTTT.